This T cell receptor beta chain was recorded in a study of shared clonotypes between healthy human individuals. This CDR3 is 13 amino acids long. The ends were cut back, 4 bases at V and 3 bases at J, with 9 bases in the middle. Germline V gene sequence: CDR1 SQVTM, CDR2 ANQGSEA. Overall study results and limits: A generally larger estimated richness was seen in naive subsets than in memory subsets.

In the authors' workflow: Filtering differed for immunoSEQ, which gave only junction sequences without quality scores. The protocol was immunoSEQ multiplex PCR, while the TCRdb copy is restricted to in-frame clones and leaves out a portion. V and J calls and clone size are as listed in that table; D and trimming were resolved from the DNA. This sample has over a million clones, with about 96% found just once. Negatively enriched CD4+ T cells were divided by CD45RA into naive and memory. A few counts support this clone. The antigen is undetermined. Source material: naive CD4+ T cells sorted from blood. The sample's subset: CD45RA+ positively selected. The clonotype originates from a man in his thirties or forties in good health. The J gene is TRBJ1-4, the V gene TRBV29-1; tentatively, D is TRBD1 (6 bases). CDR3 amino acids: CSVAGVANEKLFF. The CDR3, as DNA: TGCAGCGTTGCAGGGGTGGCTAATGAAAAACTGTTTTTT.